These 10 T cell receptor beta chains were sequenced from one sample in a study of blood T cell repertoires in COVID-19. The assay was immunoSEQ multiplex PCR, and TCRdb's table has in-frame clones only and misses some. The table shows roughly 150,000 clones, with around four fifths occurring only once. Sequenced: peripheral blood. These receptors were obtained from a woman over 75 with acute or convalescent COVID-19.

This clone was detected a few times. The chain joins TRBV29-1 to TRBJ2-2; D is possibly TRBD1 (5 bases). Germline lookup yields CDR1 SQVTM and CDR2 ANQGSEA. CDR3 length: 14 residues. V was cut by 7 bases and J by 1 base, with 13 bases left in between. The CDR3 nucleotides read TGCAGCGCGATCTACAGGCTGAACACCGGGGAGCTGTTTTTT. Protein product: CSAIYRLNTGELFF.

V and J are TRBV7-2 and TRBJ2-1, with TRBD2 matching 7 bases. The germline CDR1 and CDR2 sequences are SGHTA and FQGNSA. This CDR3 is 16 amino acids long. Unmatched junction bases numbered 6, after V lost 4 bases and J lost 0 bases. Here the CDR3 DNA reads TGTGCCAGCAGCTGGGCGCGGGGGAGCTCCTACAATGAGCAGTTCTTC. It is translated as CASSWARGSSYNEQFF. The full variable domain, completed using reference TRBV7-2 and TRBJ2-1, is GAGVSQSPSNKVTEKGKDVELRCDPISGHTALYWYRQSLGQGLEFLIYFQGNSAPDKSGLPSDRFSAERTGGSVSTLTIQRTQQEDSAVYLCASSWARGSSYNEQFFGPGTRLTVL.

The genes are TRBV4-3 and TRBJ2-5; D possibly corresponds to TRBD1 (6 bases). The germline V gene has CDR1 LGHNA and CDR2 YSLEER. Between the trimmed V and J ends, which lost 0 bases and 2 bases, there was a span of 10 bases. The CDR3 loop spans 15 amino acids. CDR3 coding DNA: TGCGCCAGCAGCCAAGATTTAACAGGGCAAGAGACCCAGTACTTC. Translation: CASSQDLTGQETQYF.

The chain employs TRBV29-1 and TRBJ2-1; a possible D gene is TRBD2 (6 bases). Trimming shortened V by 3 bases and J by 3 bases, and 15 bases separated the two germline ends. Looked up from germline, CDR1 is SQVTM and CDR2 is ANQGSEA. This CDR3 spans 15 amino acids. The CDR3 coding sequence is TGCAGCGTTGAGGGTGGGACTGGAATCTACAATGAGCAGTTCTTC. Encoded protein: CSVEGGTGIYNEQFF.

J is TRBJ2-3 and V is TRBV7-8, with D tentatively TRBD2 (5 bases). The CDR3 loop spans 14 amino acids. Germline V gene sequence: CDR1 SGHVS, CDR2 FQNEAQ. Trimming removed 5 bases at V and 2 bases at J, with 11 bases between. The DNA for the CDR3 is TGTGCCAGCAGCCGATCGACTACCACAGATACGCAGTATTTT. As protein: CASSRSTTTDTQYF.

The gene calls are TRBV15 and TRBJ1-1; 8 bases align to TRBD1. The V gene end was trimmed by 1 base and the J gene end by 5 bases; junction bases not matched to a gene: 6. Germline V gene data show CDR1 as LNHNV and CDR2 as YYDKDF (reference sequence). This CDR3 has 15 residues. CDR3 DNA sequence: TGTGCCACCAGCAGAGGCACAGGGGGTACGACTGAAGCTTTCTTT. It encodes CATSRGTGGTTEAFF. The full variable domain, rest sourced from reference TRBV15 and TRBJ1-1, is DAMVIQNPRYQVTQFGKPVTLSCSQTLNHNVMYWYQQKSSQAPKLLFHYYDKDFNNEADTPDNFQSRRPNTSFCFLDIRSPGLGDTAMYLCATSRGTGGTTEAFFGQGTRLTVV.

This clone came up once. This sequence joins TRBV4-1 and TRBJ1-5; 7 bases agree with TRBD1. The junction had 4 bases not matched to a gene; V was cut back by 4 bases and J by 1 base. Germline CDR1 MGHRA, CDR2 YSYEKL. This CDR3 comprises 15 residues. DNA of the CDR3: TGCGCCAGCAGCCCTCAGACAGGGAGCAATCAGCCCCAGCATTTT. Translated: CASSPQTGSNQPQHF.

The V call is TRBV19, the J call TRBJ2-1; perhaps TRBD2 as D (6 bases). The V gene lost 8 bases and the J gene lost 7 bases, with 18 bases spanning the gap. Germline lookup yields CDR1 LNHDA and CDR2 SQIVND (reference sequence). This CDR3 has 14 residues. DNA for the CDR3: TGTGCCAGTCAACCCGGGACTCGGAGAAATGAGCAGTTCTTC. It encodes CASQPGTRRNEQFF.

V usage is TRBV7-5 and J usage is TRBJ1-1; the table names TRBD1, a call not compared with the DNA. TRBV7-5 is an annotated pseudogene. This CDR3 is built from 15 residues. In DNA, the CDR3 is TGTGCCAGAAGCTACAGGCGGGACAGGAACACTGAAGCTTTCTTT. Encoded protein: CARSYRRDRNTEAFF.

The chain has TRBV7-2 and TRBJ1-5, with a weak D call TRBD1 (6 bases). The CDR3 runs 14 residues. In germline, CDR1 is SGHTA, CDR2 FQGNSA. V gave up 5 bases and J gave up 1 base, with 9 bases separating them. CDR3 nucleotides: TGTGCCAGCAGCCTCAGGGGAAGCAATCAGCCCCAGCATTTT. It translates to CASSLRGSNQPQHF. The full variable domain, completed using reference TRBV7-2 and TRBJ1-5, is GAGVSQSPSNKVTEKGKDVELRCDPISGHTALYWYRQSLGQGLEFLIYFQGNSAPDKSGLPSDRFSAERTGGSVSTLTIQRTQQEDSAVYLCASSLRGSNQPQHFGDGTRLSIL.